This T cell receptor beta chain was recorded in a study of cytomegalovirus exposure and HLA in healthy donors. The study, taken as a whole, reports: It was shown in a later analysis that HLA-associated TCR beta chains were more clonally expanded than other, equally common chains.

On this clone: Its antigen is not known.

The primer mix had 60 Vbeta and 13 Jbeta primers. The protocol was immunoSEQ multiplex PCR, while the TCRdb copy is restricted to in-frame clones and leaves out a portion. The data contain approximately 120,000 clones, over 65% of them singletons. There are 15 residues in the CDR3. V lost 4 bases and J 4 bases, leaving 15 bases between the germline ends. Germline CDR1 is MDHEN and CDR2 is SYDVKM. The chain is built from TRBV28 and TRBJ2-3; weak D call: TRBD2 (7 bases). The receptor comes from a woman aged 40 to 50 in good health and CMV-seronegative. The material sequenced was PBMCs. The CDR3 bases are TGTGCCAGCAGTTCGAGGAGGGGGGGCGCAGATACGCAGTATTTT. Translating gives CASSSRRGGADTQYF.